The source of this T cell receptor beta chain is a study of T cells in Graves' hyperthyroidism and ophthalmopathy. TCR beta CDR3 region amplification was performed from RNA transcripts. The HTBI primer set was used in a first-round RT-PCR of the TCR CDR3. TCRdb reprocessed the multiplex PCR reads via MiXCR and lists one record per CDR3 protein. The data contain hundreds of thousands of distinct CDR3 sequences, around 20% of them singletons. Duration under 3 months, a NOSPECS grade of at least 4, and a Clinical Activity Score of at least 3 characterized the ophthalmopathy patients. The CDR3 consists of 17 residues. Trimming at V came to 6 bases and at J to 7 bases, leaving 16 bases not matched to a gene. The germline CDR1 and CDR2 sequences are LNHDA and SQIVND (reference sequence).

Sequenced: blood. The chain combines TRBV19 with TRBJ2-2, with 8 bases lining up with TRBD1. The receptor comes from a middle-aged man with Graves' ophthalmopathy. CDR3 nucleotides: TGTGCCAGTAGACGATCGGGGGACAGGATAACAATCGGGGAGCTGTTTTTT. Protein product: CASRRSGDRITIGELFF.